Listed below are T cell receptor beta chains from one sample, sequenced in a study of blood T cell repertoires in COVID-19. The data were produced by immunoSEQ multiplex PCR, yet TCRdb's version contains in-frame clones alone and is incomplete. The sample lists some 100,000 clones, around 85% occurring once. What was sequenced was peripheral blood. These receptors were taken from a woman in her fifties or sixties with acute or convalescent COVID-19. CDR3s include the opening cysteine and the closing phenylalanine or tryptophan. A D gene is named only where the DNA matches it firmly. Size values are once, few and many counts, or a class for expanded clones, and some rows have none.

V gene: TRBV5-1; D gene: TRBD1; CDR3 length: 14; J gene: TRBJ1-2; clone size: -; CDR3 protein: CASSSRTDRSGYTF; CDR3 DNA: TGCGCCAGCAGCTCGCGCACGGACAGGTCTGGCTACACCTTC
V gene: TRBV7-2; D gene: TRBD1; CDR3 length: 17; J gene: TRBJ1-1; clone size: medium-sized; CDR3 protein: CASSSWIRDSGNTEAFF; CDR3 DNA: TGTGCCAGCAGCTCCTGGATTAGGGACAGCGGGAACACTGAAGCTTTCTTT
V gene: TRBV7-3; D gene: -; CDR3 length: 16; J gene: TRBJ1-3; clone size: -; CDR3 protein: CASSEGLLSSGNTIYF; CDR3 DNA: TGTGCCAGCAGTGAGGGACTCTTGAGCTCTGGAAACACCATATATTTT
V gene: TRBV5-1; D gene: TRBD1; CDR3 length: 16; J gene: TRBJ2-2; clone size: -; CDR3 protein: CASSRTGQKVSGELFF; CDR3 DNA: TGCGCCAGCAGTCGAACGGGACAGAAGGTTTCCGGGGAGCTGTTTTTT
V gene: TRBV6-1; D gene: TRBD1; CDR3 length: 20; J gene: TRBJ1-4; clone size: once; CDR3 protein: CASSEPLGQRNPATNEKLFF; CDR3 DNA: TGTGCCAGCAGTGAACCTTTGGGACAGCGGAACCCAGCAACTAATGAAAAACTGTTTTTT
V gene: TRBV4-2; D gene: TRBD1; CDR3 length: 16; J gene: TRBJ2-3; clone size: once; CDR3 protein: CASSQDWTGNTDTQYF; CDR3 DNA: TGTGCCAGCAGCCAAGATTGGACAGGAAACACAGATACGCAGTATTTT
V gene: TRBV18; D gene: -; CDR3 length: 15; J gene: TRBJ1-2; clone size: -; CDR3 protein: CASSLRQDGLYGYTF; CDR3 DNA: TGTGCCAGCTCACTTCGACAGGACGGGCTCTATGGCTACACCTTC
V gene: TRBV4-2; D gene: TRBD2; CDR3 length: 16; J gene: TRBJ2-1; clone size: -; CDR3 protein: CASSQDVASGVNEQFF; CDR3 DNA: TGTGCCAGCAGCCAAGATGTGGCTAGCGGGGTCAATGAGCAGTTCTTC
V gene: TRBV7-2; D gene: TRBD2; CDR3 length: 14; J gene: TRBJ2-5; clone size: once; CDR3 protein: CASSLAGGQETQYF; CDR3 DNA: TGTGCCAGCAGCCTAGCGGGGGGCCAAGAGACCCAGTACTTC
V gene: TRBV7-9; D gene: -; CDR3 length: 12; J gene: TRBJ2-5; clone size: once; CDR3 protein: CASSPIGETQYF; CDR3 DNA: TGTGCCAGCAGCCCGATCGGAGAGACCCAGTACTTC
V gene: TRBV2; D gene: TRBD1; CDR3 length: 14; J gene: TRBJ1-6; clone size: -; CDR3 protein: CASTEGQGWSPLHF; CDR3 DNA: TGTGCCAGCACCGAGGGACAGGGATGGTCACCCCTCCACTTT
V gene: TRBV7-2; D gene: TRBD1; CDR3 length: 15; J gene: TRBJ1-6; clone size: -; CDR3 protein: CASSPRGQGNSPLHF; CDR3 DNA: TGTGCCAGCAGCCCGCGGGGACAGGGAAATTCACCCCTCCACTTT
V gene: TRBV6-5; D gene: -; CDR3 length: 14; J gene: TRBJ1-1; clone size: -; CDR3 protein: CASSFARMNTEAFF; CDR3 DNA: TGTGCCAGCAGTTTTGCCAGAATGAACACTGAAGCTTTCTTT
V gene: TRBV11-3; D gene: TRBD1; CDR3 length: 14; J gene: TRBJ1-1; clone size: once; CDR3 protein: CASSPDRGLTEAFF; CDR3 DNA: TGTGCCAGCAGCCCAGACAGGGGGCTCACTGAAGCTTTCTTT
V gene: TRBV6-5; D gene: -; CDR3 length: 15; J gene: TRBJ2-3; clone size: -; CDR3 protein: CASQGEPGSTDTQYF; CDR3 DNA: TGTGCCAGCCAAGGAGAACCGGGGAGCACAGATACGCAGTATTTT
V gene: TRBV4-3; D gene: -; CDR3 length: 14; J gene: TRBJ1-6; clone size: -; CDR3 protein: CASSQVGAGSPLHF; CDR3 DNA: TGCGCCAGCAGCCAAGTAGGGGCAGGGTCACCCCTCCACTTT
V gene: TRBV5-4; D gene: -; CDR3 length: 15; J gene: TRBJ1-1; clone size: -; CDR3 protein: CASSLFWQKNTEAFF; CDR3 DNA: TGTGCCAGCAGCTTGTTTTGGCAGAAGAACACTGAAGCTTTCTTT
V gene: TRBV6-5; D gene: TRBD1; CDR3 length: 13; J gene: TRBJ2-7; clone size: -; CDR3 protein: CASSYRTGHEQYF; CDR3 DNA: TGTGCCAGCAGTTACCGGACAGGCCACGAGCAGTACTTC
V gene: TRBV18; D gene: TRBD2; CDR3 length: 17; J gene: TRBJ2-1; clone size: -; CDR3 protein: CASSPRPSSGLYNEQFF; CDR3 DNA: TGTGCCAGCTCACCACGACCCTCTAGCGGGCTCTACAATGAGCAGTTCTTC
V gene: TRBV9; D gene: TRBD1; CDR3 length: 14; J gene: TRBJ1-4; clone size: -; CDR3 protein: CASSVDRGGEKLFF; CDR3 DNA: TGTGCCAGCAGCGTCGACAGGGGGGGTGAAAAACTGTTTTTT
V gene: TRBV3-1/TRBV3-2; D gene: -; CDR3 length: 13; J gene: TRBJ1-5; clone size: -; CDR3 protein: CASSQAYNQPQHF; CDR3 DNA: TGTGCCAGCAGCCAAGCCTACAATCAGCCCCAGCATTTT
V gene: TRBV29-1; D gene: TRBD1; CDR3 length: 14; J gene: TRBJ1-1; clone size: -; CDR3 protein: CSAGTGGTGTEAFF; CDR3 DNA: TGCAGCGCAGGGACAGGGGGCACTGGCACTGAAGCTTTCTTT
V gene: TRBV11-2; D gene: -; CDR3 length: 12; J gene: TRBJ2-7; clone size: once; CDR3 protein: CASSSGGTEQYF; CDR3 DNA: TGTGCCAGCAGCTCAGGCGGGACCGAGCAGTACTTC
V gene: TRBV6-5; D gene: TRBD1; CDR3 length: 14; J gene: TRBJ1-2; clone size: -; CDR3 protein: CASSMAQGDYGYTF; CDR3 DNA: TGTGCCAGCAGTATGGCACAGGGGGACTATGGCTACACCTTC
V gene: TRBV3-1/TRBV3-2; D gene: -; CDR3 length: 14; J gene: TRBJ2-5; clone size: -; CDR3 protein: CASSQEGGAGTQYF; CDR3 DNA: TGTGCCAGCAGCCAAGAAGGGGGGGCTGGGACCCAGTACTTC
V gene: TRBV15; D gene: TRBD1; CDR3 length: 15; J gene: TRBJ1-2; clone size: -; CDR3 protein: CATSPRRQGMGGYTF; CDR3 DNA: TGTGCCACCAGCCCCCGAAGACAGGGGATGGGGGGCTACACCTTC
V gene: TRBV2; D gene: -; CDR3 length: 12; J gene: TRBJ2-1; clone size: -; CDR3 protein: CASSEAQVRQFF; CDR3 DNA: TGTGCCAGCAGTGAAGCACAGGTGCGGCAGTTCTTC
V gene: TRBV29-1; D gene: TRBD1; CDR3 length: 13; J gene: TRBJ1-6; clone size: -; CDR3 protein: CSAGQVYNSPLHF; CDR3 DNA: TGCAGCGCCGGACAGGTGTATAATTCACCCCTCCACTTT
V gene: TRBV28; D gene: -; CDR3 length: 12; J gene: TRBJ2-7; clone size: few; CDR3 protein: CASSFWAGEQYF; CDR3 DNA: TGTGCCAGCAGTTTTTGGGCAGGAGAGCAGTACTTC
V gene: TRBV2; D gene: -; CDR3 length: 15; J gene: TRBJ1-1; clone size: once; CDR3 protein: CASSQGLDRPTEAFF; CDR3 DNA: TGTGCCAGCAGTCAAGGACTCGACCGTCCCACTGAAGCTTTCTTT
V gene: TRBV5-6; D gene: TRBD1; CDR3 length: 15; J gene: TRBJ1-5; clone size: -; CDR3 protein: CASSLGRGVSQPQHF; CDR3 DNA: TGTGCCAGCAGCTTGGGCAGGGGGGTGAGTCAGCCCCAGCATTTT
V gene: TRBV3-1/TRBV3-2; D gene: TRBD1; CDR3 length: 17; J gene: TRBJ1-5; clone size: -; CDR3 protein: CASSITTGGFSNQPQHF; CDR3 DNA: TGTGCCAGCAGCATCACGACAGGGGGTTTTAGCAATCAGCCCCAGCATTTT
V gene: TRBV5-1; D gene: TRBD1; CDR3 length: 18; J gene: TRBJ1-2; clone size: -; CDR3 protein: CASSFMTGGQRANYGYTF; CDR3 DNA: TGCGCCAGCAGCTTCATGACAGGGGGTCAACGGGCTAACTATGGCTACACCTTC
V gene: TRBV11-2; D gene: -; CDR3 length: 11; J gene: TRBJ2-7; clone size: few; CDR3 protein: CASLATYEQYF; CDR3 DNA: TGTGCCAGCCTGGCAACCTACGAGCAGTACTTC
V gene: TRBV21-1; D gene: -; CDR3 length: 15; J gene: TRBJ1-2; clone size: -; CDR3 protein: CASSRTGEWSYGYTF; CDR3 DNA: TGTGCCAGCAGCAGGACAGGGGAGTGGAGCTATGGCTACACCTTC
V gene: TRBV5-1; D gene: -; CDR3 length: 14; J gene: TRBJ2-1; clone size: -; CDR3 protein: CASSLGESYNEQFF; CDR3 DNA: TGCGCCAGCAGCTTGGGGGAGTCCTACAATGAGCAGTTCTTC
V gene: TRBV28; D gene: TRBD1; CDR3 length: 14; J gene: TRBJ1-2; clone size: -; CDR3 protein: CASSLGTGERGYTF; CDR3 DNA: TGTGCCAGCAGTTTAGGGACAGGGGAGAGAGGCTACACCTTC
V gene: TRBV19; D gene: TRBD1; CDR3 length: 13; J gene: TRBJ1-2; clone size: -; CDR3 protein: CASSLGTAYGYTF; CDR3 DNA: TGTGCCAGTAGTCTGGGGACAGCCTATGGCTACACCTTC
V gene: TRBV5-1; D gene: -; CDR3 length: 14; J gene: TRBJ1-4; clone size: -; CDR3 protein: CASMAGSGNEKLFF; CDR3 DNA: TGCGCCAGCATGGCGGGAAGCGGAAATGAAAAACTGTTTTTT
V gene: TRBV6-4; D gene: TRBD1; CDR3 length: 14; J gene: TRBJ1-6; clone size: -; CDR3 protein: CASSDSDRDSPLHF; CDR3 DNA: TGTGCCAGCAGTGACTCGGACAGGGACTCACCCCTCCACTTT
V gene: TRBV27; D gene: TRBD1; CDR3 length: 15; J gene: TRBJ1-2; clone size: -; CDR3 protein: CASSLSRTGGYGYTF; CDR3 DNA: TGTGCCAGCAGTTTATCCAGGACAGGGGGTTATGGCTACACCTTC
V gene: TRBV7-3; D gene: -; CDR3 length: 15; J gene: TRBJ2-3; clone size: -; CDR3 protein: CASSSIGGGAGTQYF; CDR3 DNA: TGTGCCAGCAGCTCGATAGGGGGTGGGGCTGGAACGCAGTATTTT
V gene: TRBV30; D gene: -; CDR3 length: 14; J gene: TRBJ1-4; clone size: -; CDR3 protein: CAWSRILGSEKLFF; CDR3 DNA: TGTGCCTGGAGTCGGATCCTGGGGAGCGAAAAACTGTTTTTT
V gene: TRBV29-1; D gene: -; CDR3 length: 15; J gene: TRBJ1-5; clone size: -; CDR3 protein: CSVEVTGESNQPQHF; CDR3 DNA: TGCAGCGTTGAAGTTACGGGGGAGAGCAATCAGCCCCAGCATTTT
V gene: TRBV5-1; D gene: TRBD1; CDR3 length: 15; J gene: TRBJ2-2; clone size: -; CDR3 protein: CASRPGTGVTGELFF; CDR3 DNA: TGCGCCAGCAGACCCGGGACAGGGGTCACCGGGGAGCTGTTTTTT